This T cell receptor (beta chain) stems from a study of blood T cells in healthy people across ages. The CDR3 has 13 residues. Germline CDR1 reads SQVTM; CDR2 reads ANQGSEA. V shed 7 bases and J 9 bases; nucleotides not matched to a gene: 14. Next came a second PCR, run for about 6 to 11 cycles, which used a sample-barcoded 5' primer along with a J-beta primer mix. A single record per CDR3 protein comes from TCRdb applying MiXCR to the 5' RACE reads. The table lists 1,800,000 or so distinct CDR3 sequences, about 39% of them singletons. The chain combines TRBV29-1 with TRBJ2-5; 7 bases map to TRBD2. This receptor was identified in a human donor in good health. Sequences were obtained from blood. CDR3 bases: TGCAGCGGGATTAACGGGGGGAATGGGGCCCAGTACTTC. This sequence encodes CSGINGGNGAQYF.